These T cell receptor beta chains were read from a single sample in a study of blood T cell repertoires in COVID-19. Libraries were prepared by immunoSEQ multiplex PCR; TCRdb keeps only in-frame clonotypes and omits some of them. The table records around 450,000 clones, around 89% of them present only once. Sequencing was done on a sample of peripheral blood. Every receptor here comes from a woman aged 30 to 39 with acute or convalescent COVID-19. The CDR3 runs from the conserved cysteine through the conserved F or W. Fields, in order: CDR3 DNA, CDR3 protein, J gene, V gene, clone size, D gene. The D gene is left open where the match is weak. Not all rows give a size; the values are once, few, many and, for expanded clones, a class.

cdr3_nt: TGCGCCAGCAGCTTCTTAGGGGCCGGGGAGCTGTTTTTT
cdr3_aa: CASSFLGAGELFF
j_call: TRBJ2-2
v_call: TRBV5-1
clone_size: NA
d_call: NA

cdr3_nt: TGTGCCAGCAGTCCCGCGGGACAGGGGAAGACCCAGTACTTC
cdr3_aa: CASSPAGQGKTQYF
j_call: TRBJ2-5
v_call: TRBV28
clone_size: NA
d_call: TRBD1

cdr3_nt: TGCGCCAGCAGCCCCCAAGGACGGGGACTAGCTTTCAATGAGCAGTTCTTC
cdr3_aa: CASSPQGRGLAFNEQFF
j_call: TRBJ2-1
v_call: TRBV4-1
clone_size: NA
d_call: TRBD2

cdr3_nt: TGTGCCAGCAGCCTCCGGCGGGCCGCCTCCTACGAGCAGTACTTC
cdr3_aa: CASSLRRAASYEQYF
j_call: TRBJ2-7
v_call: TRBV6-5
clone_size: NA
d_call: NA

cdr3_nt: TGCGCCAGCAGCCAAGCACCGGGACAGGGTCGGGATACGCAGTATTTT
cdr3_aa: CASSQAPGQGRDTQYF
j_call: TRBJ2-3
v_call: TRBV4-1
clone_size: NA
d_call: TRBD1

cdr3_nt: TGTGCCAGCAGCCGCGGGGGCGGGGGCCGCACAGATACGCAGTATTTT
cdr3_aa: CASSRGGGGRTDTQYF
j_call: TRBJ2-3
v_call: TRBV7-6
clone_size: once
d_call: NA

cdr3_nt: TGTGCCACCAGTGATACCACAGCCGCGGATACGCAGTATTTT
cdr3_aa: CATSDTTAADTQYF
j_call: TRBJ2-3
v_call: TRBV24-1
clone_size: NA
d_call: NA

cdr3_nt: TGTGCCAGCAGTACGCCAGGTCACTATGGCTACACCTTC
cdr3_aa: CASSTPGHYGYTF
j_call: TRBJ1-2
v_call: TRBV28
clone_size: NA
d_call: NA

cdr3_nt: TGTGCCAGCAGCCTCAGGGATAACACTGAAGCTTTCTTT
cdr3_aa: CASSLRDNTEAFF
j_call: TRBJ1-1
v_call: TRBV7-9
clone_size: NA
d_call: NA

cdr3_nt: TGTGCCAGCAGCTTAGGGTCGAGCTCCTATAATTCACCCCTCCACTTT
cdr3_aa: CASSLGSSSYNSPLHF
j_call: TRBJ1-6
v_call: TRBV13
clone_size: NA
d_call: NA

cdr3_nt: TGTGCCTGGAGTACTACATCTAACTATGGCTACACCTTC
cdr3_aa: CAWSTTSNYGYTF
j_call: TRBJ1-2
v_call: TRBV30
clone_size: NA
d_call: NA

cdr3_nt: TGTGCCAGTAGCCCGGAGGGAAGAGGCAATCAGCCCCAGCATTTT
cdr3_aa: CASSPEGRGNQPQHF
j_call: TRBJ1-5
v_call: TRBV19
clone_size: NA
d_call: NA

cdr3_nt: TGTGCCAGCAGCCTTGGAGCGAATTCACCCCTCCACTTT
cdr3_aa: CASSLGANSPLHF
j_call: TRBJ1-6
v_call: TRBV7-9
clone_size: NA
d_call: NA

cdr3_nt: TGTGCCAGCAGTTTTTCGGGAAACACCATATATTTT
cdr3_aa: CASSFSGNTIYF
j_call: TRBJ1-3
v_call: TRBV12-3/TRBV12-4
clone_size: NA
d_call: NA

cdr3_nt: TGTGCCAGCAGTCCAAACAGGGGAGGTGGTGAAAAACTGTTTTTT
cdr3_aa: CASSPNRGGGEKLFF
j_call: TRBJ1-4
v_call: TRBV6-1
clone_size: NA
d_call: TRBD1

cdr3_nt: TGTGCCAGCAGCCAGTCGGGGGTGGGACAGGTTTTTACGCAGTATTTT
cdr3_aa: CASSQSGVGQVFTQYF
j_call: TRBJ2-3
v_call: TRBV3-1/TRBV3-2
clone_size: NA
d_call: TRBD1

cdr3_nt: TGCGCCAGCAGCTCTTTGACAGGCTTCCACCAAGTAACCTACGAGCAGTACTTC
cdr3_aa: CASSSLTGFHQVTYEQYF
j_call: TRBJ2-7
v_call: TRBV5-1
clone_size: once
d_call: NA

cdr3_nt: TGTGCCAGCAGTACTAGCGGGGGGGCCAATGAGCAGTTCTTC
cdr3_aa: CASSTSGGANEQFF
j_call: TRBJ2-1
v_call: TRBV6-4
clone_size: NA
d_call: TRBD2

cdr3_nt: TGTGCCAGCAAAGGGGCGGGACAGGGGGACACTGAAGCTTTCTTT
cdr3_aa: CASKGAGQGDTEAFF
j_call: TRBJ1-1
v_call: TRBV6-5
clone_size: NA
d_call: TRBD1

cdr3_nt: TGTGCCAGCAGCTTCTACACTAGCGGGAGCTCCTACAATGAGCAGTTCTTC
cdr3_aa: CASSFYTSGSSYNEQFF
j_call: TRBJ2-1
v_call: TRBV5-5
clone_size: NA
d_call: TRBD2

cdr3_nt: TGTGCCAGCAGCCCGAACACCGGGACTAGTTTAGCCGAGCAGTACTTC
cdr3_aa: CASSPNTGTSLAEQYF
j_call: TRBJ2-7
v_call: TRBV5-6
clone_size: NA
d_call: TRBD2